This T cell receptor (beta chain) was retrieved from a study of CD4 T cells in relation to SARS-CoV-2 and coronaviruses. Study context: The HLA restriction of the shared crossreactive spike epitopes was mapped. Study conclusions and caveats: In around 63% of donors, memory CD4+ clonotypes crossrecognized SARS-CoV-2 and at least one common cold coronavirus spike. Culture-expanded clones reflect memory recall rather than primary priming during culture.

TCRdb keeps only in-frame clones here, not all; method: immunoSEQ multiplex PCR. The sample comprises some 65,000 clones, approximately 87% of which are singletons, and over 1.5% rests with the top ten. For this clone: What it binds is unknown.

CDR1 and CDR2 from the germline V gene are LNHDA and SQIVND (reference sequence). The CDR3 covers 13 residues. The V end lost 6 bases, the J end lost 5 bases, and 10 bases lay between the germline ends. The unexposed donors gave CD4+ T cells in about 2011-2019, prior to COVID-19. Material for sequencing was memory CD4+ T cells from PBMCs. This TCR was sampled from a human donor in good health. This chain uses TRBV19 with TRBJ1-4, with D unclear. The CDR3 loop reads CASRAETNEKLFF. The CDR3 coding sequence is TGTGCCAGTAGGGCAGAGACAAATGAAAAACTGTTTTTT. The full variable domain, rest sourced from reference TRBV19 and TRBJ1-4, is DGGITQSPKYLFRKEGQNVTLSCEQNLNHDAMYWYRQDPGQGLRLIYYSQIVNDFQKGDIAEGYSVSREKKESFPLTVTSAQKNPTAFYLCASRAETNEKLFFGSGTQLSVL.